The T cell receptor (beta chain) described here comes from a study of blood T cell repertoires in COVID-19. In the study overall: PBMCs, B-cell-depleted T cells, or T cells provided the cDNA or gDNA that made up the material.

With 1 base removed from V and 4 bases from J, the gap between germline ends came to 18 bases. Germline values: CDR1 SGHVS, CDR2 FNYEAQ. This CDR3 spans 17 amino acids. Original handling: Amplified reference gene primers provided the basis for estimating nucleated cell counts. The repertoire was sequenced with immunoSEQ multiplex PCR; TCRdb's copy has only in-frame clones and lacks some. V and J calls plus clone size are reproduced from that table; the DNA served to infer D and trimming. The table has almost 250,000 clones, around 90% seen once. This clone was counted once. Sequencing was done on a sample of PBMCs or T cells enriched from blood (not recorded which). V is TRBV7-6 and J is TRBJ2-3; D might be TRBD1 (6 bases). This sequence was found in a woman between 50 and 59 years old who had recovered from COVID-19. The CDR3 DNA is TGTGCCAGCAGCTTAGGGGGGTCCCAGGGGTTTCCAGATACGCAGTATTTT. Encoded protein: CASSLGGSQGFPDTQYF.